The clone carrying this T cell receptor beta chain appeared a few times. What it binds is unknown. The authors built TCR beta libraries using iRepertoire HTBI primers and Arm-PCR of CDR3 regions. TCRdb ran MiXCR on the multiplex PCR reads and lists one entry per CDR3 protein. The top ten clones hold approximately 16% of a sample with 400,000 to 500,000 distinct CDR3 sequences, 15% of them seen once. The CDR3 loop spans 16 amino acids. V shed 3 bases, J shed 5 bases, and the junction held 10 bases outside the gene matches. CDR1 and CDR2 (germline): SGHRS, YFSETQ. Time point indicated: newly diagnosed GD, antithyroid drugs for less than 3 months. PBMC RNA served as the TCR library source. These data are taken from a study of regulatory T cells in long-lasting Graves disease. Study information: Graves' patients (newly diagnosed) had been on antithyroid drugs under 3 months. Study observations and caveats: Since the sample size was small, accuracy may have been reduced.

The same specimen was also included in a second study, on T cells in Graves' hyperthyroidism and ophthalmopathy. In that study: Graves' hyperthyroidism showing no ophthalmopathy progression within 18 months was considered stable. Exclusions: uncontrolled infection, other autoimmune disease, pregnancy, lactation.

This chain joins TRBV5-1 and TRBJ1-4, with TRBD1 matching 7 bases. The receptor's source is a woman aged 25-40 years with Graves disease. The specimen comprised peripheral blood mononuclear cells (PBMCs), sampled at new diagnosis, from a patient treated with antithyroid drugs. For the CDR3, the DNA is TGCGCCAGCAGCTCGCGCCCGGGACAGTCAAATGAAAAACTGTTTTTT. Translated: CASSSRPGQSNEKLFF.